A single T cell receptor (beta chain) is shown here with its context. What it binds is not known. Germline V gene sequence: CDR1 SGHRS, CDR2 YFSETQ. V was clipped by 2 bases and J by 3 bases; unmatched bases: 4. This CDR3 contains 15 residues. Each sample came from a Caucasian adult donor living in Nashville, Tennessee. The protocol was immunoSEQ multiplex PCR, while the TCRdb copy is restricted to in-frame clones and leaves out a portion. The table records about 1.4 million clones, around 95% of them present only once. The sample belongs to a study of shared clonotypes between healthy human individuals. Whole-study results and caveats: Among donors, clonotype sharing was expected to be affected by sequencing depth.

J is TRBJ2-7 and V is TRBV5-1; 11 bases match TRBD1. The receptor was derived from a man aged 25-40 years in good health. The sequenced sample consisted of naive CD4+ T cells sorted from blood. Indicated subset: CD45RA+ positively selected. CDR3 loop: CASSFGTGGDYEQYF. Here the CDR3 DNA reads TGCGCCAGCAGCTTCGGGACAGGGGGTGACTACGAGCAGTACTTC.